These 15 T cell receptor beta chains originate from one sample sequenced in a study of cytomegalovirus exposure and HLA in healthy donors. It was with 60 Vbeta and 13 Jbeta primers that the PCR ran. The table came from immunoSEQ multiplex PCR; TCRdb's copy has only in-frame clones and leaves some out. Here the sample spans roughly 150,000 clones, approximately 80% being singletons. Sequenced input: PBMCs. These receptors all stem from a male donor in good health and CMV-seronegative.

J is TRBJ1-1 and V is TRBV28, with D perhaps TRBD1 (5 bases). Germline CDR1 and CDR2: MDHEN and SYDVKM. The V end lost 4 bases, the J end lost 0 bases, and 12 bases lay between the germline ends. This CDR3 contains 15 residues. CDR3 sequence (DNA): TGTGCCAGCAGTTCGGGGGGAGTTTTGAACACTGAAGCTTTCTTT. It yields the protein CASSSGGVLNTEAFF.

This clone showed up just once. This chain links TRBV19 with TRBJ1-1; D gene ambiguous. Per the germline V gene, CDR1 is LNHDA and CDR2 is SQIVND (reference sequence). Trimming took off 5 bases at V and 9 bases at J, with 13 bases between the two ends. The CDR3 covers 12 residues. CDR3 in DNA: TGTGCCAGTAGTGCCTTAGGAGGGAAAGCTTTCTTT. This encodes CASSALGGKAFF.

This clone showed up just once. The rearrangement joins TRBV27 to TRBJ2-2; 14 positions agree with TRBD2. CDR3 length: 20 amino acids. After removal of 4 bases from V and 3 bases from J, the junction contained 13 bases not matched to a gene. Germline V gives CDR1 MNHEY, CDR2 SMNVEV (reference sequence). The CDR3 DNA sequence: TGTGCCAGCAGTTCGCCCCCCGGGACTAGCGGGAGAGGGTACACCGGGGAGCTGTTTTTT. Its protein product is CASSSPPGTSGRGYTGELFF.

The chain couples TRBV19 to TRBJ2-2; the match to TRBD1 covers 7 bases. The junction had 9 bases not matched to a gene; V was cut back by 7 bases and J by 7 bases. This CDR3 has 14 residues. Germline lookup yields CDR1 LNHDA and CDR2 SQIVND (reference sequence). This chain's CDR3 is CASTPQGTIGELFF. The CDR3 nucleotides read TGTGCCAGTACCCCACAGGGGACGATCGGGGAGCTGTTTTTT.

The chain is built from TRBV11-3 and TRBJ2-2, with D perhaps TRBD1 (5 bases). The V end was cut by 5 bases, the J end by 2 bases, with 9 bases between. Germline-derived CDR1 and CDR2 are SGHNT and YENEEA. This CDR3 has 14 amino acids. CDR3 DNA: TGTGCCAGCAGCCAGGGAACCAACACCGGGGAGCTGTTTTTT. Translation: CASSQGTNTGELFF.

The chain recombines TRBV28 with TRBJ2-1; a possible D gene is TRBD2 (5 bases). The V gene lost 1 base and the J gene lost 7 bases, with 11 bases spanning the gap. The CDR3 consists of 14 residues. Germline lookup yields CDR1 MDHEN and CDR2 SYDVKM. This chain's CDR3 is CASSLSAGWNEQFF. The CDR3 DNA is TGTGCCAGCAGTTTATCCGCGGGCTGGAATGAGCAGTTCTTC.

The genes are TRBV7-2 and TRBJ1-2; 8 bases are a match to TRBD1. Losses at the gene ends were 5 bases for V and 4 bases for J; bases not matched to a gene: 6. Germline CDR1 SGHTA, CDR2 FQGNSA. CDR3 length: 14 residues. The CDR3 loop is CASSPGQVPYGYTF. In nucleotides, the CDR3 is TGTGCCAGCAGCCCGGGACAGGTTCCCTATGGCTACACCTTC.

The V call is TRBV10-3, the J call TRBJ2-3, with 9 positions matching TRBD2. V was clipped by 0 bases and J by 5 bases; unmatched bases: 6. Germline lookup yields CDR1 ENHRY and CDR2 SYGVKD. The CDR3 consists of 16 residues. In DNA, the CDR3 is TGTGCCATCAGTGAGTCGAGGTTAGCGGGAGAAGATACGCAGTATTTT. Protein sequence: CAISESRLAGEDTQYF.

This clone has just a few counts. This chain links TRBV6-1 with TRBJ1-2; unclear D gene. CDR3 size: 12 residues. V shed 5 bases and J shed 6 bases, with 10 bases lying between them. Germline CDR1 is MNHNS and CDR2 is SASEGT. CDR3 in amino acids: CASSKNADGYTF. DNA of the CDR3: TGTGCCAGCAGTAAGAATGCGGATGGCTACACCTTC.

The rearrangement joins TRBV5-1 to TRBJ1-1; D is perhaps TRBD1 (6 bases). CDR3 length equals 13 residues. Germline CDR1 SGHRS, CDR2 YFSETQ. V lost 4 bases to trimming and J lost 3 bases, with 10 bases between them. The CDR3, as DNA: TGCGCCAGCAGCCAGGACAGCCACACTGAAGCTTTCTTT. Translation gives CASSQDSHTEAFF.

The V gene is TRBV10-3, the J gene TRBJ2-1; possibly TRBD2 for D (5 bases). Trimming took off 0 bases at V and 0 bases at J, with 18 bases between the two ends. There are 19 residues in the CDR3. Looked up from germline, CDR1 is ENHRY and CDR2 is SYGVKD. CDR3 region: CAISESGGFSDRSYNEQFF. The CDR3 DNA follows: TGTGCCATCAGTGAGTCTGGCGGTTTTAGCGATCGCTCCTACAATGAGCAGTTCTTC.

The CDR3 spells CASSLALDYPNTGELFF. DNA of the CDR3: TGTGCCAGCAGCTTAGCTCTGGACTACCCGAACACCGGGGAGCTGTTTTTT. The chain is built from TRBV7-6 and TRBJ2-2, with D maybe TRBD2 (6 bases). The V and J ends lost 0 bases and 0 bases respectively, with 11 bases between them. The CDR3 extends over 17 amino acids. Germline CDR1 and CDR2: SGHVS and FNYEAQ.

The J gene is TRBJ1-5, the V gene TRBV27; D is undetermined. Looked up from germline, CDR1 is MNHEY and CDR2 is SMNVEV (reference sequence). V was pared by 5 bases and J by 3 bases, with 14 bases between. The CDR3 totals 15 residues. Here the CDR3 DNA reads TGTGCCAGCAGTGTAACAGCGGCCCTCAATCAGCCCCAGCATTTT. Translating it yields CASSVTAALNQPQHF.

This chain uses TRBV27 with TRBJ1-6, with TRBD1 identical over 10 bases. In germline, CDR1 is MNHEY, CDR2 SMNVEV (reference sequence). The CDR3 has 15 residues. The J segment lost 9 bases and the V segment lost 3 bases, leaving 5 bases of the junction unmatched. Here the CDR3 DNA reads TGTGCCAGCAGTTTGGGGACAGGGGTTAGTTCACCCCTCCACTTT. Its protein is CASSLGTGVSSPLHF.

The J gene is TRBJ2-6, the V gene TRBV27, with 9 bases fitting TRBD1. The germline V gene has CDR1 MNHEY and CDR2 SMNVEV (reference sequence). The J segment lost 0 bases and the V segment lost 5 bases, leaving 17 bases of the junction unmatched. There are 21 residues in the CDR3. This CDR3 reads CASSRPLGLTGGFSGANVLTF. The DNA of the CDR3 is TGTGCCAGCAGTCGACCCTTGGGCCTGACAGGGGGGTTCTCTGGGGCCAACGTCCTGACTTTC.